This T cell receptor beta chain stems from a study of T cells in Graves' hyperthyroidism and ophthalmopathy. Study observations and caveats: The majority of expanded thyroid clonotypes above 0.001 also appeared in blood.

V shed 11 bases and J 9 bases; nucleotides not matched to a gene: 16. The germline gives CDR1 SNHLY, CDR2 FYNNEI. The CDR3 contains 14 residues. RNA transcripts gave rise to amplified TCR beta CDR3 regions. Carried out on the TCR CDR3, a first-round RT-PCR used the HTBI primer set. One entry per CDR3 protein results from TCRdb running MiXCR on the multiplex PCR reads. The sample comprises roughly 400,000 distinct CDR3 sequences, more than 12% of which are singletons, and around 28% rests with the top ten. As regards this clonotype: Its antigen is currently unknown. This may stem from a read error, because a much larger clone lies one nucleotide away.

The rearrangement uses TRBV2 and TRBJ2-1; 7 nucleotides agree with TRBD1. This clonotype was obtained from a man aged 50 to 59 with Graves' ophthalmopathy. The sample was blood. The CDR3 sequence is CAGTRTGFVSEQFF. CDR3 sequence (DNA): TGTGCCGGGACGAGGACAGGTTTTGTGAGTGAGCAGTTCTTC.